Below, 30 T cell receptor beta chains from the same sample are listed, as sequenced in a study of control samples from healthy donors and cancer patients. The protocol was immunoSEQ multiplex PCR, while the TCRdb copy is restricted to in-frame clones and leaves out a portion. The profile covers 120,000 or so clones, with roughly 87% appearing a single time and about 8.7% taken by the ten largest. Specimen: blood. The source of these receptors is a man between 40 and 49 years old in good health.

This clone was seen a handful of times. The rearrangement uses TRBV19 and TRBJ2-6; D might be TRBD2 (6 bases). Trimming pared 5 bases from V and 3 bases from J, leaving 17 bases between. This CDR3 spans 17 amino acids. CDR1 and CDR2 (germline): LNHDA, SQIVND (reference sequence). This chain's CDR3 is CASSPAGSAYGANVLTF. In DNA, the CDR3 is TGTGCCAGTAGTCCCGCGGGGAGTGCCTATGGGGCCAACGTCCTGACTTTC.

This clone was picked up one time. The chain combines TRBV3-1 (or the pseudogene TRBV3-2) with TRBJ2-1; 9 nucleotides line up with TRBD2. Germline loops: CDR1 LGHDT, CDR2 YNNKEL (reference sequence). This CDR3 contains 15 residues. V was clipped by 5 bases and J by 4 bases; unmatched bases: 6. The CDR3 DNA sequence: TGTGCCAGCAGCAAAACGCGGGGGGGTTACAATGAGCAGTTCTTC. It is translated as CASSKTRGGYNEQFF.

The V gene is TRBV11-2, the J gene TRBJ1-2, with D possibly matching TRBD1 (5 bases). Germline loops: CDR1 SGHAT, CDR2 FQNNGV. The CDR3 runs to 15 residues. The V end lost 5 bases, the J end lost 6 bases, and 19 bases lay between the germline ends. CDR3 loop: CASSTPVWRGHGYTF. The CDR3 nucleotides are TGTGCCAGCAGCACCCCCGTCTGGAGGGGCCATGGCTACACCTTC.

The chain has TRBV18 and TRBJ2-7; possibly TRBD1 or TRBD2 for D (6 bases each). Germline CDR1 and CDR2: KGHSH and LQKENI. This CDR3 comprises 16 residues. Trimming removed 1 base from V and 6 bases from J, with 19 bases in between. The CDR3 region has the DNA TGTGCCAGCTCACCACAGGGGGTGACTAGACCATCCGAGCAGTACTTC. Protein product: CASSPQGVTRPSEQYF.

V usage is TRBV5-1 and J usage is TRBJ1-3; D not resolved. The germline V gene encodes CDR1 SGHRS and CDR2 YFSETQ. V lost 0 bases and J 0 bases, leaving 7 bases between the germline ends. This CDR3 is 15 amino acids long. The CDR3 spells CASSLDDSSGNTIYF. For the CDR3, the DNA is TGCGCCAGCAGCTTGGACGATAGCTCTGGAAACACCATATATTTT.

This chain joins TRBV7-2 and TRBJ1-2, with no clear D. Germline CDR1 is SGHTA and CDR2 is FQGNSA. CDR3 length equals 15 residues. V was shortened by 0 bases and J by 2 bases, with 10 bases between the two germline ends. The CDR3 bases are TGTGCCAGCAGCTTAGCGGGGTTTAGCAACTATGGCTACACCTTC. Translated: CASSLAGFSNYGYTF.

V is TRBV6-2 or TRBV6-3 and J is TRBJ1-6; weak D call: TRBD1 (5 bases). V dropped 2 bases and J dropped 10 bases, with 6 bases sitting between them. The length of the CDR3 is 12 residues. Germline V CDR1 and CDR2: MNHEY, SVGEGT. The CDR3 DNA reads TGTGCCAGCAGTTACGGACAATCACCCCTCCACTTT. Translation: CASSYGQSPLHF.

The genes are TRBV7-9 and TRBJ2-5, with a possible D match to TRBD2 (5 bases). The CDR3 covers 16 residues. V was cut by 5 bases and J by 2 bases, with 18 bases left in between. Germline CDR1 SEHNR, CDR2 FQNEAQ (reference sequence). The CDR3 DNA follows: TGTGCCAGCAGCCCCAGCAGAGGGTGGCGTCAAGAGACCCAGTACTTC. This codes for CASSPSRGWRQETQYF.

The rearrangement links TRBV6-5 to TRBJ1-6, with 9 bases matching TRBD1. The CDR3 contains 15 residues. The J segment lost 0 bases and the V segment lost 6 bases, leaving 0 bases of the junction unmatched. Germline lookup yields CDR1 MNHEY and CDR2 SVGAGI. This CDR3 reads CASRGQGSYNSPLHF. In DNA form, the CDR3 reads TGTGCCAGCAGGGGACAGGGCTCCTATAATTCACCCCTCCACTTT.

With respect to this clone: Other DNA sequences of this sample code for an identical CDR3. The V call is TRBV18, the J call TRBJ1-1; D ambiguous. The V gene's germline CDR1 is KGHSH and CDR2 LQKENI. The length of the CDR3 is 13 residues. V was pared by 2 bases and J by 4 bases, with 8 bases between. The CDR3 bases are TGTGCCAGCTCACCAGGGAGAGGCACTGAAGCTTTCTTT. Translation gives CASSPGRGTEAFF.

CDR3 protein: CASSLGTNSYGYTF. The CDR3, as DNA: TGCGCCAGCAGCTTAGGGACAAACTCCTATGGCTACACCTTC. The chain is built from TRBV5-1 and TRBJ1-2, with D maybe TRBD1 (6 bases). The CDR3 loop spans 14 amino acids. V lost 2 bases, J lost 4 bases, and 12 bases lay in between. Germline lookup yields CDR1 SGHRS and CDR2 YFSETQ.

This rearrangement joins TRBV11-3 to TRBJ2-5, with D perhaps TRBD1 (6 bases). This CDR3 spans 15 amino acids. The germline V and J ends were trimmed by 5 bases and 10 bases, with 23 bases remaining between them. In germline, CDR1 is SGHNT, CDR2 YENEEA. The CDR3 DNA reads TGTGCCAGCAGCCTACAGTCCGGGACATCCGAGGACCAGTACTTC. As protein: CASSLQSGTSEDQYF.

The V and J genes are TRBV30 and TRBJ1-5; D is ambiguous. CDR1 and CDR2 (germline): GTSNPN, SVGIG (reference sequence). This CDR3 spans 15 amino acids. Trimming removed 5 bases at V and 1 base at J, with 15 bases between. CDR3 protein: CAWVAKRGSNQPQHF. The CDR3 coding sequence is TGTGCCTGGGTGGCTAAAAGAGGCAGCAATCAGCCCCAGCATTTT.

V and J are TRBV25-1 and TRBJ2-1; D not resolved. The CDR3 length is 12 residues. Germline V lookup: CDR1 MGHDK, CDR2 SYGVNS. V was clipped by 5 bases and J by 7 bases, with 9 bases between them. The CDR3 nucleotides read TGTGCCAGCAGTCCCGCCTCGAATGAGCAGTTCTTC. This gives the protein CASSPASNEQFF.

J is TRBJ2-3 and V is TRBV2; D is unclear. CDR3 length: 15 residues. Trimming cost V 4 bases and J 0 bases, with 11 bases left between them. Germline loops: CDR1 SNHLY, CDR2 FYNNEI. As DNA, the CDR3 is TGTGCCAGCAGTGGCGCGGTAGCTAGCACAGATACGCAGTATTTT. As protein: CASSGAVASTDTQYF.

The V call is TRBV15, the J call TRBJ1-6; 8 bases match TRBD1. The CDR3 loop spans 13 amino acids. CDR1 LNHNV and CDR2 YYDKDF come from the germline V gene (reference sequence). V shed 8 bases and J 5 bases; nucleotides not matched to a gene: 2. CDR3 in amino acids: CATGQGDNSPLHF. The CDR3 region has the DNA TGTGCCACCGGACAGGGCGATAATTCACCCCTCCACTTT.

The chain combines TRBV30 with TRBJ2-5, with 11 bases fitting TRBD2. V lost 2 bases to trimming and J lost 1 base; unmatched junction nucleotides: 3. The germline gives CDR1 GTSNPN, CDR2 SVGIG (reference sequence). This CDR3 contains 15 residues. In nucleotides, the CDR3 is TGTGCCTGGAGTAAGGGACTAGCGGTCCAAGAGACCCAGTACTTC. Its translation: CAWSKGLAVQETQYF.

This clone has a handful of counts. The V call is TRBV11-3, the J call TRBJ2-7; D is perhaps TRBD1 or TRBD2 (5 bases each). Looked up from germline, CDR1 is SGHNT and CDR2 is YENEEA. Trimming took off 5 bases at V and 6 bases at J, with 20 bases between the two ends. The CDR3 runs to 15 residues. This CDR3 is CASSTRTDLRGEQYF. DNA of the CDR3: TGTGCCAGCAGCACCCGGACTGATCTTAGGGGCGAGCAGTACTTC.

The rearrangement joins TRBV15 to TRBJ2-3; the D gene is possibly TRBD1 (6 bases). Per germline, CDR1 LNHNV and CDR2 YYDKDF (reference sequence). The CDR3 runs to 16 residues. V was cut by 0 bases and J by 2 bases, with 12 bases left in between. CDR3 in amino acids: CATSRDLRTDTDTQYF. CDR3 in DNA: TGTGCCACCAGCAGAGATCTGAGGACAGACACAGATACGCAGTATTTT.

This clone was seen a handful of times. This sequence joins TRBV13 and TRBJ1-6; D is unresolved. Trimming took off 2 bases at V and 4 bases at J, with 12 bases between the two ends. The CDR3 sequence is 16 residues long. Germline V lookup: CDR1 PRHDT, CDR2 FYEKMQ (reference sequence). The CDR3 region has the DNA TGTGCCAGCAGCTTAACGCGACAAAATTATAATTCACCCCTCCACTTT. As protein: CASSLTRQNYNSPLHF.

The chain's CDR3 is CAISTGRTNTIYF. Written as DNA, the CDR3 is TGTGCCATCAGTACAGGGAGGACAAACACCATATATTTT. The chain combines TRBV10-3 with TRBJ1-3; a weak D match, TRBD1 (6 bases). The ends were cut back, 5 bases at V and 6 bases at J, with 11 bases in the middle. Germline loops: CDR1 ENHRY, CDR2 SYGVKD. This CDR3 has 13 residues.

The chain links TRBV7-2 to TRBJ2-3; TRBD2 matches at 13 bases. This CDR3 has 16 residues. Germline V lookup: CDR1 SGHTA, CDR2 FQGNSA. J was trimmed by 3 bases and V by 1 base; bases with no gene match: 1. The CDR3 region has the DNA TGTGCCAGCAGCTTAGAGGGACTAGCGGGGACAGATACGCAGTATTTT. Protein: CASSLEGLAGTDTQYF.

The V gene is TRBV7-2, the J gene TRBJ2-1; D remains ambiguous. The germline V gene has CDR1 SGHTA and CDR2 FQGNSA. The CDR3 consists of 13 residues. V was clipped by 1 base and J by 9 bases, with 10 bases between them. CDR3 DNA: TGTGCCAGCAGCTTAGACCCTAACATTGAGCAGTTCTTC. Encoded protein: CASSLDPNIEQFF.

The chain combines TRBV7-2 with TRBJ2-2, with D maybe TRBD2 (5 bases). The V end was cut by 3 bases, the J end by 7 bases, with 12 bases between. This CDR3 has 14 amino acids. Germline-derived CDR1 and CDR2 are SGHTA and FQGNSA. The CDR3 sequence: CASSLEALGGELFF. In DNA form, the CDR3 reads TGTGCCAGCAGCTTGGAGGCTCTGGGCGGGGAGCTGTTTTTT.

V is TRBV13 and J is TRBJ2-1; D could derive from TRBD1 or TRBD2 (5 bases each). Germline V gene sequence: CDR1 PRHDT, CDR2 FYEKMQ (reference sequence). The CDR3 contains 13 residues. V was cut by 5 bases and J by 10 bases, with 15 bases left in between. CDR3: CASSPEWGGEQFF. The CDR3 coding sequence is TGTGCCAGCAGCCCAGAATGGGGCGGGGAGCAGTTCTTC.

The chain recombines TRBV7-2 with TRBJ1-6, with D hard to call. V lost 1 base to trimming and J lost 0 bases, with 10 bases between them. The CDR3 spans 17 residues. Germline V lookup: CDR1 SGHTA, CDR2 FQGNSA. The CDR3 reads CASSLGGVSSYNSPLHF. In DNA, the CDR3 is TGTGCCAGCAGCTTAGGTGGGGTGAGCTCCTATAATTCACCCCTCCACTTT.

This chain links TRBV24-1 with TRBJ2-6, with 7 bases matching TRBD1. CDR3 size: 18 residues. V shed 5 bases, J shed 0 bases, and the junction held 9 bases outside the gene matches. From germline, CDR1 is KGHDR and CDR2 SFDVKD. This chain's CDR3 is CATSGIQGSGSGANVLTF. The CDR3 DNA is TGTGCCACCAGTGGTATACAGGGGTCTGGCTCTGGGGCCAACGTCCTGACTTTC.

This clone was seen only once. The chain carries TRBV5-5 and TRBJ2-7; TRBD1 matches at 8 bases. The CDR3 sequence is 17 residues long. Trimming took 4 bases from V and 3 from J; bases not matched to a gene: 15. The V gene's germline CDR1 is SGHKS and CDR2 YYEKEE (reference sequence). CDR3 sequence reads: CASSLYGQGALLYEQYF. The CDR3 DNA sequence: TGTGCCAGCAGCCTGTACGGCCAGGGGGCCCTACTCTACGAGCAGTACTTC.

The V gene is TRBV3-1 (or the pseudogene TRBV3-2), the J gene TRBJ1-1; no firm D call. The CDR3 has 14 amino acids. Trimming left V 2 bases short and J 1 base short, with 8 bases between. Germline CDR1 is LGHDT and CDR2 is YNNKEL (reference sequence). The CDR3 sequence: CASSQQAANTEAFF. The CDR3, as DNA: TGTGCCAGCAGCCAACAGGCTGCGAACACTGAAGCTTTCTTT.

This chain uses TRBV7-2 with TRBJ1-2; TRBD1 might be the D (6 bases). Trimming took 5 bases from V and 8 from J, leaving 15 bases between them. Germline-derived CDR1 and CDR2 are SGHTA and FQGNSA. There are 13 residues in the CDR3. The CDR3 is CASSRGGSEGYTF. DNA for the CDR3: TGTGCCAGCAGCCGAGGGGGGTCGGAGGGCTACACCTTC.